This TCR beta chain stems from a study of blood T cell repertoires in COVID-19. Across the whole study: Samples representing acute and convalescent COVID-19 were sourced from the United States, Italy and Spain. Sources were T cells, B-cell-depleted T cells, or PBMCs; the material itself was cDNA or gDNA.

Per the study methods: Reference gene primer amplification in the assay estimated nucleated cell counts. Sequencing was performed with immunoSEQ multiplex PCR; in TCRdb, only in-frame clones are kept and a portion is missing. The DNA was the basis for D and trimming; V, J and clone size are from that table. In the table there are hundreds of thousands of clones, over 70% of which are singletons. The germline CDR1 and CDR2 sequences are LNHDA and SQIVND (reference sequence). This CDR3 comprises 16 residues. Remarks on this clone: One junction end disagrees with the germline gene, perhaps due to a read error.

This receptor was identified in a woman between 50 and 59 years old with acute or convalescent COVID-19. V and J are TRBV19 and TRBJ1-3, with 8 bases that match TRBD1. Sequenced sample: peripheral blood. This CDR3 reads CASRGQGLTTGNTIYF. CDR3 DNA sequence: TGTGCCAGTAGAGGACAGGGACTTACTACTGGGAACACCATATATTTT. Drawing the rest from reference TRBV19 and TRBJ1-3, the complete variable domain is DGGITQSPKYLFRKEGQNVTLSCEQNLNHDAMYWYRQDPGQGLRLIYYSQIVNDFQKGDIAEGYSVSREKKESFPLTVTSAQKNPTAFYLCASRGQGLTTGNTIYFGEGSWLTVV.